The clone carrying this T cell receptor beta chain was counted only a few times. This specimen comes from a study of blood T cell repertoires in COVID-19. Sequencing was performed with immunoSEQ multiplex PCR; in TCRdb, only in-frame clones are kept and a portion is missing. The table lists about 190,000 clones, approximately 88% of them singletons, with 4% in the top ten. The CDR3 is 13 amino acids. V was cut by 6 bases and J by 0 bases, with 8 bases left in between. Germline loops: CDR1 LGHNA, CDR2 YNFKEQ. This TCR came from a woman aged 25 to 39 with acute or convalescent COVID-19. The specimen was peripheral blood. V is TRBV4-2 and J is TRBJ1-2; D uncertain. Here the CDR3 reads CASSDGANYGYTF. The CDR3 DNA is TGTGCCAGCAGTGACGGAGCTAACTATGGCTACACCTTC.